This T cell receptor (beta chain) originates from a study of T cell responses to AZD1222 COVID-19 vaccine. Across the whole study: Second-dose intervals of approximately 4 or approximately 12 weeks were pooled. Study-wide results and limits: Females outnumbered males among donors, who were mostly white British; clonal diversity was possibly underestimated. The repertoires were collected only after the peak T cell response.

On this clone itself: Its antigen remains unknown.

Repertoires were generated with immunoSEQ multiplex PCR, while TCRdb's copy carries only in-frame clones and drops some. Here the sample spans some 130,000 clones, over 75% being singletons. V gave up 5 bases and J gave up 12 bases, with 19 bases separating them. This CDR3 region has 13 residues. This TCR was sampled from an adult in good health. This sample comprised peripheral blood, obtained on day 0 of AZD1222 vaccination. The chain joins TRBV12-3 or TRBV12-4 to TRBJ2-5; D possibly uses TRBD1 or TRBD2 (7 bases each). The CDR3 sequence is CASSPLPGGTEYF. In nucleotides, the CDR3 is TGTGCCAGCAGTCCCCTTCCCGGGGGGACAGAGTACTTC.